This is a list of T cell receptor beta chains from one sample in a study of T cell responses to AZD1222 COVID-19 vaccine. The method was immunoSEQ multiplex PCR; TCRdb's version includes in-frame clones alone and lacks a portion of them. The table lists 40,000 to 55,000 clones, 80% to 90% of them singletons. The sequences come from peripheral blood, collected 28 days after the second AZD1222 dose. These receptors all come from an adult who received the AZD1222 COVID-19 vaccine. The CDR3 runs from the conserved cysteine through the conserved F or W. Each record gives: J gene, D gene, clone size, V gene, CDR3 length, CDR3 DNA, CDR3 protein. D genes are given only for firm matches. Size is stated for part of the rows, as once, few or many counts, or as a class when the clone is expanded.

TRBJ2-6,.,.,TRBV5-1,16,TGCGCCAGCAAAATACGGGAGCGGTCTGGGGCCAACGTCCTGACTTTC,CASKIRERSGANVLTF
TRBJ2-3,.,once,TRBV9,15,TGTGCCAGCAGCGTAGCGTCAGGTGGCACAGATACGCAGTATTTT,CASSVASGGTDTQYF
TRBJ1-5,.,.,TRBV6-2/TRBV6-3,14,TGTGCCAGCAGCTCCCGGGACGAAAATCAGCCCCAGCATTTT,CASSSRDENQPQHF
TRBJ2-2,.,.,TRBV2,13,TGTGCCAGCAGCCGACAGTTATCTGGGGAGCTGTTTTTT,CASSRQLSGELFF
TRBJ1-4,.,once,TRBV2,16,TGTGCCAGCAGTGCCCAGGGGATTGGATCTAATGAAAAACTGTTTTTT,CASSAQGIGSNEKLFF
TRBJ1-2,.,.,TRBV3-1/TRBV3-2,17,TGTGCCAGCAGCCAAGGAATAGGGTTGGGCCAGACGGGGGGCTACACCTTC,CASSQGIGLGQTGGYTF
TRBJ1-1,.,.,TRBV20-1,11,TGCAGTGCTTCAAAGCAGGGTGAGGCTTTCTTT,CSASKQGEAFF
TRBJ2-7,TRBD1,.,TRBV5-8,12,TGTGCCAGCAGGGGGATGGGGACAGTACTGTACTTC,CASRGMGTVLYF
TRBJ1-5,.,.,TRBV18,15,TGTGCCAGCTCTCCGAGGCAGGGGACCGATCAGCCCCAGCATTTT,CASSPRQGTDQPQHF
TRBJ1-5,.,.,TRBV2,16,TGTGCCAGCAGTGAAGGGTCTTCCGGGGGCAATCAGCCCCAGCATTTT,CASSEGSSGGNQPQHF
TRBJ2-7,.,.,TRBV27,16,TGTGCCAGCACCAAGTTCGGGGGAGGCGGCTCCTACGAGCAGTACTTC,CASTKFGGGGSYEQYF
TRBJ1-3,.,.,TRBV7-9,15,TGTGCCAGCAGCCCACCCTTCCGCGTGGGAAACACCATATATTTT,CASSPPFRVGNTIYF
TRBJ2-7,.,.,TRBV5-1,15,TGCGCCAGCAGCTCGGAGGGGACTTCCGACTACGAGCAGTACTTC,CASSSEGTSDYEQYF
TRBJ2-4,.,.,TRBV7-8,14,TGTGCCAGCAGCTTAGGAGGAGCCAAAAACATTCAGTACTTC,CASSLGGAKNIQYF
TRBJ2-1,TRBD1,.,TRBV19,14,TGTGCCAGTAGTACTCACCCAGGGGGCAATGAGCAGTTCTTC,CASSTHPGGNEQFF
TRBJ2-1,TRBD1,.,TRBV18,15,TGTGCCAGCTCACCAGAGGTTGGACAGGACAATGAGCAGTTCTTC,CASSPEVGQDNEQFF
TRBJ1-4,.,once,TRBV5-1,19,TGCGCCAGCAGCAACTCCCTACAAGGGGGGATAGTTTACGATGAAAAACTGTTTTTT,CASSNSLQGGIVYDEKLFF
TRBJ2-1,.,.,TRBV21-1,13,TGTGCCAGTTCCCTCGGACAGGGCCATGAGCAGTTCTTC,CASSLGQGHEQFF
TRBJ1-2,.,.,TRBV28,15,TGTGCCAGCAGTTCAGCCGAGGGCCGCCCCTATGGCTACACCTTC,CASSSAEGRPYGYTF
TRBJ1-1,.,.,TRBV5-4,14,TGTGCCAGCAGCTTGTCAGGGCGTGGCACTGAAGCTTTCTTT,CASSLSGRGTEAFF
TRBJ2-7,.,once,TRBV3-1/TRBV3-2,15,TGTGCCAGCAGCCAAGAGTTAAGTCATTCCTACGAGCAGTACTTC,CASSQELSHSYEQYF
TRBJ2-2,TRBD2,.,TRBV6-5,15,TGTGCCAGCACCCGCGGGAGTTTGGCCGCCGGGGAGCTGTTTTTT,CASTRGSLAAGELFF
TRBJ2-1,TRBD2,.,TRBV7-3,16,TGTGCCAGCAGCTTAGAGTCTGCGGGAGTCAACAATGAGCAGTTCTTC,CASSLESAGVNNEQFF
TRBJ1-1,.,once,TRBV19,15,TGTGCCAGTAGTATTCAGGGGACTACGAACACTGAAGCTTTCTTT,CASSIQGTTNTEAFF
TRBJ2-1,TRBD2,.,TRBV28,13,TGTGCCAGCACCCGAGCGGGAGTCAATGAGCAGTTCTTC,CASTRAGVNEQFF
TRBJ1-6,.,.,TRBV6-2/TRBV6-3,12,TGTGCCAGCAGTACCTCCCTCACACCCCTCCACTTT,CASSTSLTPLHF
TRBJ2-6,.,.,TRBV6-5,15,TGTGCCAGCAGTTACGGAGGCGCTGGGGCCAACGTCCTGACTTTC,CASSYGGAGANVLTF
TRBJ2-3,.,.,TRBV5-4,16,TGTGCCAGCAGCCTTGAGGGGACCCACTCGGCAGATACGCAGTATTTT,CASSLEGTHSADTQYF
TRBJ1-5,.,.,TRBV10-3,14,TGTGCCATCAGTGCCCAGGGTAGCAATCAGCCCCAGCATTTT,CAISAQGSNQPQHF
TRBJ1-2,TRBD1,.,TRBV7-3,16,TGTGCCAGCAGCTTAACGGCCCGGACAGGGGTTGATAGCTACACCTTC,CASSLTARTGVDSYTF
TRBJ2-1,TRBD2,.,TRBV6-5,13,TGTGCCAGTACTAGCGCGATATACAATGAGCAGTTCTTC,CASTSAIYNEQFF
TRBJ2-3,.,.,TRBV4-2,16,TGTGCCAGCAGCCAGGACGAAAGGGGCGGCACAGATACGCAGTATTTT,CASSQDERGGTDTQYF
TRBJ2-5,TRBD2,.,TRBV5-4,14,TGTGCCAGCAGGCCGGCGGGAGGGCGGGAGACCCAGTACTTC,CASRPAGGRETQYF
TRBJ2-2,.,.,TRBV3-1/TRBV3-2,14,TGTGCCAGCAGCGGCCGGCCTTACACCGGGGAGCTGTTTTTT,CASSGRPYTGELFF
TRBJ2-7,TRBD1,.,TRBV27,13,TGTGCCACCTCCGGGACAGGCCTCTACGAGCAGTACTTC,CATSGTGLYEQYF
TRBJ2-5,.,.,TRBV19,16,TGTGCCAGTAGTATGGGAGTCGGGATCCCCAAAGAGACCCAGTACTTC,CASSMGVGIPKETQYF
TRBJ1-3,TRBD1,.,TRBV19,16,TGTGCCAGTAGCGTTGGACAGGCGAACTCTGGAAACACCATATATTTT,CASSVGQANSGNTIYF
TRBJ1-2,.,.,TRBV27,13,TGTGCCAGCAGTTTCTCGGGGCTCTATGGCTACACCTTC,CASSFSGLYGYTF
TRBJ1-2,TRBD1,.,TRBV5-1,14,TGCGCCAGCAAGGAACAGGGGGTTATCTATGGCTACACCTTC,CASKEQGVIYGYTF
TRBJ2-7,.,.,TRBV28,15,TGTGCCAGCAGTGTCCAGGGGTATAGCTCCTACGAGCAGTACTTC,CASSVQGYSSYEQYF
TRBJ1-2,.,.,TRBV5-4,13,TGTGCCAGCAGCTTGGATAAGTGGTATGGCTACACCTTC,CASSLDKWYGYTF
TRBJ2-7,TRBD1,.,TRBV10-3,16,TGTGCCATCAGTGAGACCTGGGGACAGGGGGCATACGAGCAGTACTTC,CAISETWGQGAYEQYF
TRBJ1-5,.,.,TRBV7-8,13,TGTGCCAGCAGTTTGGCAATGTATCAGCCCCAGCATTTT,CASSLAMYQPQHF
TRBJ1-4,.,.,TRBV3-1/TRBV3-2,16,TGTGCCAGCAGCCGAGCGAACTTCTATACTAATGAAAAACTGTTTTTT,CASSRANFYTNEKLFF
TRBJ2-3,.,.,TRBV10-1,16,TGCGCCAGCAGCCCGGGGGAGCGGCGAACTGCAGATACGCAGTATTTT,CASSPGERRTADTQYF
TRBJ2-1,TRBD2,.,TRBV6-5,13,TGTGCCAGCAGAACTAGCGGGTCCCATGAGCAGTTCTTC,CASRTSGSHEQFF
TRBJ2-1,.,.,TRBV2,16,TGTGCCAGCAGTGAAATCTGGCGGGTTTCCTACAATGAGCAGTTCTTC,CASSEIWRVSYNEQFF
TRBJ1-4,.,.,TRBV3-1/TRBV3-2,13,TGTGCCAGCAGCCCTGCCAGCGATGAAAAACTGTTTTTT,CASSPASDEKLFF
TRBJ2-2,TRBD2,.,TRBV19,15,TGTGCCAGTAGAACTAGCGGGGTGAACACCGGGGAGCTGTTTTTT,CASRTSGVNTGELFF
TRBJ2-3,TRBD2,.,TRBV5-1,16,TGCGCCAGCAGCTTCCTACTAGCGGGAGTCCCAGATACGCAGTATTTT,CASSFLLAGVPDTQYF
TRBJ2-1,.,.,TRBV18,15,TGTGCCAGCTCACCACCATCCAGGGCAGTCAATGAGCAGTTCTTC,CASSPPSRAVNEQFF
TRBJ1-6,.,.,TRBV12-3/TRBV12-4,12,TGTGCCAGCAGTTTAAGTTTTTCACCCCTCCACTTT,CASSLSFSPLHF
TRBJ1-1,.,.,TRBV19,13,TGTGCCAGTAGTATTGGTGGGGGCACTGAAGCTTTCTTT,CASSIGGGTEAFF
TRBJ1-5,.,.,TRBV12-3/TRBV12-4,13,TGTGCCAGCAGTTTGATTGTAAAACAGCCCCAGCATTTT,CASSLIVKQPQHF
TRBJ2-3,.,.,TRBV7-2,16,TGTGCCAGCAGCTGGGACGCTGCCGAAAACACAGATACGCAGTATTTT,CASSWDAAENTDTQYF
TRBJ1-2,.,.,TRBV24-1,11,TGTGCCACCAGTGATTTTGGTGGCTACACCTTC,CATSDFGGYTF
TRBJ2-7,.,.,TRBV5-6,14,TGTGCCAGCAGCCCCAGGGTGAGCTCCTACGAGCAGTACTTC,CASSPRVSSYEQYF